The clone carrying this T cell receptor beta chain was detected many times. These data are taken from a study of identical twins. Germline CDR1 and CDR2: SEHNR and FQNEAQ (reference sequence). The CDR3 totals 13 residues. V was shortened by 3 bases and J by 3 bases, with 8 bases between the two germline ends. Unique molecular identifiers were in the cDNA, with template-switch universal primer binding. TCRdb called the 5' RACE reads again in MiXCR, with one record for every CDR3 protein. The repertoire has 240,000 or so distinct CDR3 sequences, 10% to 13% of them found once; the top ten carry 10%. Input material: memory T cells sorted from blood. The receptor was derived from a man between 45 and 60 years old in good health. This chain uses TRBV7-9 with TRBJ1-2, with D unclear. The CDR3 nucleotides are TGTGCCAGCAGCTTTCTCCAAGACTATGGCTACACCTTC. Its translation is CASSFLQDYGYTF.